These T cell receptor beta chains were read from a single sample in a study of blood T cells in healthy people across ages. TCRdb used MiXCR to reprocess the 5' RACE reads, holding one entry per CDR3 protein. This sample has about 1,500,000 distinct CDR3 sequences; 28% occur once, and the top ten carry about 8%. Material: blood. Receptors were obtained from a woman aged 25 to 39 in good health. CDR3s include the opening cysteine and the closing phenylalanine or tryptophan. The D gene is left open where the match is weak. Some rows have no size entry. The others give once, few or many, or a class for an expanded clone.

D | J | V | size | CDR3 | DNA
- | TRBJ2-3 | TRBV14 | few | CASSQVGRDLSTDTQYF | TGTGCCAGCAGCCAAGTGGGCAGGGATCTAAGCACAGATACGCAGTATTTT
- | TRBJ2-3 | TRBV29-1 | few | CSGGASTDTQYF | TGCAGCGGGGGGGCCAGCACAGATACGCAGTATTTT
- | TRBJ2-7 | TRBV10-3 | - | CAIRTGGDEQYF | TGTGCCATCAGAACAGGAGGAGACGAGCAGTACTTC
- | TRBJ2-7 | TRBV5-1 | - | CASSPEYQDYEQYF | TGCGCCAGCAGCCCAGAATACCAAGACTACGAGCAGTACTTC
- | TRBJ1-4 | TRBV28 | - | CASSLVPGGTEKLFF | TGTGCCAGCAGTTTGGTCCCCGGGGGGACGGAGAAACTGTTTTTT
- | TRBJ2-3 | TRBV7-2 | - | CASSMDRSTDTQYF | TGTGCCAGCAGCATGGACAGAAGCACAGATACGCAGTATTTT
- | TRBJ2-7 | TRBV4-3 | many | CASSQEPGTLDYEQYF | TGCGCCAGCAGCCAAGAACCCGGGACACTTGACTACGAGCAGTACTTC
- | TRBJ2-1 | TRBV7-2 | few | CASRAQPGLRMDEQFF | TGTGCCAGCAGGGCTCAACCGGGCCTTAGGATGGATGAGCAGTTCTTC
- | TRBJ2-5 | TRBV7-2 | few | CASSSLDPGLEETQYF | TGTGCCAGCAGCTCCCTCGACCCAGGGTTGGAGGAGACCCAGTACTTC
- | TRBJ2-1 | TRBV27 | - | CASSLLGWSYNEQFF | TGTGCCAGCAGTTTACTCGGGTGGTCGTACAATGAGCAGTTCTTC
TRBD2 | TRBJ2-3 | TRBV6-4 | many | CASSKGTTDTQYF | TGTGCCAGCAGTAAGGGGACTACCGATACGCAGTATTTT